This TCR beta chain was recorded in a study of blood T cells in healthy people across ages. Together with a sample-barcoded 5' primer, a J-beta primer mix was included in a second PCR lasting 7 to 11 cycles. In TCRdb, the 5' RACE reads were re-called with MiXCR into one record per CDR3 protein. Among roughly 800,000 distinct CDR3 sequences listed, about 25% were seen once. The CDR3 contains 15 residues. Germline-derived CDR1 and CDR2 are KGHSH and LQKENI. J was trimmed by 6 bases and V by 6 bases; bases with no gene match: 9. These same data were also listed under a study on T cells of mothers and their children.

The chain uses TRBV18 and TRBJ2-1; 9 bases map to TRBD1. The sample comprised blood. The TCR was taken from a boy aged 5-17 years in good health. The chain's CDR3 is CASSPRTGAGNEQFF. DNA of the CDR3: TGTGCCAGCTCTCCTAGGACAGGGGCTGGCAATGAGCAGTTCTTC.